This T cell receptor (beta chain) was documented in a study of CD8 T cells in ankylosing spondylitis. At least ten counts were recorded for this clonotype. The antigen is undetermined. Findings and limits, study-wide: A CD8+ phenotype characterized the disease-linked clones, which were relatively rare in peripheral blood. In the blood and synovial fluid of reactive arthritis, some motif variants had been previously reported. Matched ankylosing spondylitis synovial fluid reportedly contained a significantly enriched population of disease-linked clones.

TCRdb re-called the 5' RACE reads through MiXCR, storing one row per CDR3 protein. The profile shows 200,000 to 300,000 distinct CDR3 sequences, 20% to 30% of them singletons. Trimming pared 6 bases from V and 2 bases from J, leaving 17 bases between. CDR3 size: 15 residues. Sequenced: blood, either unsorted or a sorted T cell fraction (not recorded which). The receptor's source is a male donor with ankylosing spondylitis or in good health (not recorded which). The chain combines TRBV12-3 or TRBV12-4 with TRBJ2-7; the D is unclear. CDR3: CASRAGPVPTYEQYF. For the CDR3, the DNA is TGTGCCAGCAGGGCTGGCCCGGTCCCTACCTACGAGCAGTACTTC.